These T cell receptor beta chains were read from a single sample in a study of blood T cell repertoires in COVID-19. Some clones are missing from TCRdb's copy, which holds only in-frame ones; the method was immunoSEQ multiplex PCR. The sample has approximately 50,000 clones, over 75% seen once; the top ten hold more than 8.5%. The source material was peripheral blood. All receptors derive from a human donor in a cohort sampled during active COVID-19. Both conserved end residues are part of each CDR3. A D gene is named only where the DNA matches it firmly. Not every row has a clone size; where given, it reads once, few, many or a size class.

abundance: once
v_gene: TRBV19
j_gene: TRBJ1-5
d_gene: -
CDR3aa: CASSTGQSNQPQHF
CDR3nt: TGTGCCAGTAGTACAGGGCAAAGCAATCAGCCCCAGCATTTT

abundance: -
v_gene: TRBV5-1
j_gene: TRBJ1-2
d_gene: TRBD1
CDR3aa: CASSLVPGGTSGYTF
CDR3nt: TGCGCCAGCAGCTTGGTTCCAGGGGGAACGAGTGGCTACACCTTC

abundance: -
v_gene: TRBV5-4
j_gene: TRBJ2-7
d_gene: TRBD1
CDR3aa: CASSSGTGVVGEQYF
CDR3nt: TGTGCCAGCAGCTCCGGGACAGGGGTGGTGGGAGAGCAGTACTTC

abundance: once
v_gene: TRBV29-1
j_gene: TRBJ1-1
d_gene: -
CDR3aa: CSVVEGFAEAFF
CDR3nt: TGCAGCGTTGTCGAGGGCTTCGCTGAAGCTTTCTTT

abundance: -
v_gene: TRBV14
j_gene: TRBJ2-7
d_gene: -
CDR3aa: CASSQDLTSYEQYF
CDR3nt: TGTGCCAGCAGCCAAGACTTGACTTCCTACGAGCAGTACTTC

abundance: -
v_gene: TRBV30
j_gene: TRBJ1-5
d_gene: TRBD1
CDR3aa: CAWSKRQGVQPQHF
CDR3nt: TGTGCCTGGAGTAAAAGACAGGGAGTTCAGCCCCAGCATTTT

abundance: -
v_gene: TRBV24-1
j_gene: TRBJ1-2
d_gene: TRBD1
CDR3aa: CATSEGQGYGYTF
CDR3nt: TGTGCCACCAGTGAAGGACAGGGCTATGGCTACACCTTC

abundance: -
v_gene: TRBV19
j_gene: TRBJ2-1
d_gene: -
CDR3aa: CASTLDSLLKEQFF
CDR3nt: TGTGCCAGTACCCTAGACAGTCTCCTTAAGGAGCAGTTCTTC

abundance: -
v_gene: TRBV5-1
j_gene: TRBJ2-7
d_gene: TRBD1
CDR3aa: CASSSDRAQNGEQYF
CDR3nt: TGCGCCAGCAGCTCCGACAGGGCCCAAAATGGTGAGCAGTACTTC

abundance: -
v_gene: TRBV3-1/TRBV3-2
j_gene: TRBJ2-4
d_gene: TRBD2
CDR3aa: CASSPTSGAGLAKNIQYF
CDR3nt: TGTGCCAGCAGCCCAACTAGCGGGGCGGGTCTAGCCAAAAACATTCAGTACTTC

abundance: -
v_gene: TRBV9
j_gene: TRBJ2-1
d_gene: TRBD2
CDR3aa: CASSGGLPSYNEQFF
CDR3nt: TGTGCCAGCAGTGGGGGACTACCCTCCTACAATGAGCAGTTCTTC

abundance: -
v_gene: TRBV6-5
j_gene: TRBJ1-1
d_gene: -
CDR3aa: CASREGLDTEAFF
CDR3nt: TGTGCCAGCAGGGAGGGCCTTGACACTGAAGCTTTCTTT

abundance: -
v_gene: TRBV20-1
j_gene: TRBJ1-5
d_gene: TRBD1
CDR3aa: CSAGGGQEGQPQHF
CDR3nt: TGCAGTGCTGGTGGGGGACAGGAGGGTCAGCCCCAGCATTTT

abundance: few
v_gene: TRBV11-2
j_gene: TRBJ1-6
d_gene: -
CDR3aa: CASSLRDKRSYNSPLHF
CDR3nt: TGTGCCAGCAGCCTACGGGACAAGCGCTCCTATAATTCACCCCTCCACTTT

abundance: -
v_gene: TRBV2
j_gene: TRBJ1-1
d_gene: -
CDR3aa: CASSNMNTEAFF
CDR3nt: TGTGCCAGCAGTAACATGAACACTGAAGCTTTCTTT

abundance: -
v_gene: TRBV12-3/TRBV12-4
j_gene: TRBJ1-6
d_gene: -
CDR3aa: CASTDQARSPLHF
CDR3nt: TGTGCCAGCACCGACCAGGCGCGATCACCCCTCCACTTT

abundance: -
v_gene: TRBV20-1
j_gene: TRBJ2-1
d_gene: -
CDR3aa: CSASDWDEQFF
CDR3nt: TGCAGTGCTAGCGACTGGGATGAGCAGTTCTTC

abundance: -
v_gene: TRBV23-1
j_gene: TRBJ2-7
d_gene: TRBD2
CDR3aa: CASRPLSLGGPTEQYF
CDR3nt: TGCGCCAGCAGACCACTTTCACTGGGAGGGCCAACAGAGCAGTACTTC

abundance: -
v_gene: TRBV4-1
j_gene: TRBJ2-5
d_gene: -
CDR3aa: CASSQGQGETQYF
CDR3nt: TGCGCCAGCAGCCAAGGGCAGGGGGAGACCCAGTACTTC

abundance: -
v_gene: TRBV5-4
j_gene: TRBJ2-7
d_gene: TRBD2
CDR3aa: CASSLGPSGTYEQYF
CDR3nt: TGTGCCAGCAGCTTGGGGCCTAGCGGGACCTACGAGCAGTACTTC

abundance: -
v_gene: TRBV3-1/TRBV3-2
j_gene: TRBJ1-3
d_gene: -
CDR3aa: CASSQGSAGPGNTIYF
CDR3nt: TGTGCCAGCAGCCAAGGTTCTGCCGGTCCTGGAAACACCATATATTTT

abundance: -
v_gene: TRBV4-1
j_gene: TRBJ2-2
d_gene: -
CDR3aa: CASSQAGRGGGELFF
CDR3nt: TGCGCCAGCAGCCAAGCGGGTAGGGGTGGTGGGGAGCTGTTTTTT

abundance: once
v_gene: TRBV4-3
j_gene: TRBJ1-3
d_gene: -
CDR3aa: CASSQDLPSSGNTIYF
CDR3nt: TGCGCCAGCAGCCAAGATCTACCTTCCTCTGGAAACACCATATATTTT

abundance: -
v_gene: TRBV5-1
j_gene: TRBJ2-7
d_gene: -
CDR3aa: CASSLVSAGSYEQYF
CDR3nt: TGCGCCAGCAGCTTGGTTAGCGCAGGCTCCTACGAGCAGTACTTC

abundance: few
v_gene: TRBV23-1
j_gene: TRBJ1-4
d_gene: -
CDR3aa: CARYKQVLNEKLFF
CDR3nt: TGCGCCAGGTACAAACAGGTCCTCAATGAAAAACTGTTTTTT

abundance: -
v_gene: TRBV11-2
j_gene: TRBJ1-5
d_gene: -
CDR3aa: CASSLTGTNQPQHF
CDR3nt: TGTGCCAGCAGCTTAACAGGGACGAATCAGCCCCAGCATTTT

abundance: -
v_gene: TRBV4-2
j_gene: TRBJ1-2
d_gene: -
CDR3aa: CASSQVGNNGYTF
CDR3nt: TGTGCCAGCAGCCAAGTTGGTAACAATGGCTACACCTTC

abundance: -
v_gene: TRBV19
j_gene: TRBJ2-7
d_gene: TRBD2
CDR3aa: CASSIRREIDEQYF
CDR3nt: TGTGCCAGTAGTATAAGGCGGGAGATCGACGAGCAGTACTTC

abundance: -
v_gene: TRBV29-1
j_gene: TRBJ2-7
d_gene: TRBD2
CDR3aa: CSRSLAGETYEQYF
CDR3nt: TGCAGCCGATCCCTAGCGGGAGAGACCTACGAGCAGTACTTC

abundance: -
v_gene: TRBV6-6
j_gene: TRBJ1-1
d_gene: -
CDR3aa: CASGSYRATEAFF
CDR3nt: TGTGCCAGCGGATCCTACAGGGCCACTGAAGCTTTCTTT

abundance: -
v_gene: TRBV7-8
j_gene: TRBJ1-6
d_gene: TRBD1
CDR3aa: CASSFLPGQANSPLHF
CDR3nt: TGTGCCAGCAGCTTTTTACCCGGACAGGCCAATTCACCCCTCCACTTT

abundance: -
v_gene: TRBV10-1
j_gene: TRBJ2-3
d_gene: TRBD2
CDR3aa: CASGLDGTDTQYF
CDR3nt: TGCGCCAGCGGACTAGATGGGACAGATACGCAGTATTTT

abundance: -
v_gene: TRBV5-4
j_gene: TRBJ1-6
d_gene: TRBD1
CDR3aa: CASSLDQGGNSPLHF
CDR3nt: TGTGCCAGCAGCTTGGATCAGGGGGGAAATTCACCCCTCCACTTT

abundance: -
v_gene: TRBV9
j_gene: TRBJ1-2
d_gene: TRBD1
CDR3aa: CASTTGVANYGYTF
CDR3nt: TGTGCCAGCACTACAGGGGTCGCGAACTATGGCTACACCTTC

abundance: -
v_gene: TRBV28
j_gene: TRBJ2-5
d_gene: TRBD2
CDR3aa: CASSYPGGQETQYF
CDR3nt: TGTGCCAGCAGCTATCCGGGGGGGCAAGAGACCCAGTACTTC

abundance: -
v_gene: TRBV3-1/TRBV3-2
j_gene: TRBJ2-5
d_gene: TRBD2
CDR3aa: CASSYGLAYQETQYF
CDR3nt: TGTGCCAGCAGCTACGGACTAGCGTACCAAGAGACCCAGTACTTC

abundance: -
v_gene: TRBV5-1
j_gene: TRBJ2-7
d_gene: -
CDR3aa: CASSLGLGGEQYF
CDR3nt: TGCGCCAGCAGCTTGGGCCTCGGAGGGGAGCAGTACTTC

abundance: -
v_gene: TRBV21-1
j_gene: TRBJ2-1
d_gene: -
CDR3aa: CASSPPPGQGTFSSYNEQFF
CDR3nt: TGTGCCAGCAGCCCTCCCCCGGGACAGGGAACCTTTAGCTCCTACAATGAGCAGTTCTTC

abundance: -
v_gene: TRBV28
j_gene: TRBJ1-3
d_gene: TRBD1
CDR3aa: CASSLWGTGLGNTIYF
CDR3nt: TGTGCCAGCAGTTTATGGGGGACAGGGCTAGGTAACACCATATATTTT

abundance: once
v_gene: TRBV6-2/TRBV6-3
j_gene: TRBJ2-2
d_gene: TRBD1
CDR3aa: CASSFPGTGGGGELFF
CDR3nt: TGTGCCAGCAGCTTTCCCGGGACAGGGGGCGGCGGGGAGCTGTTTTTT

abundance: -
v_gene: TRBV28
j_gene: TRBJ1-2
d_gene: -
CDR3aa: CASSLGAGHYGYTF
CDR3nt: TGTGCCAGCAGTTTGGGAGCGGGTCACTATGGCTACACCTTC

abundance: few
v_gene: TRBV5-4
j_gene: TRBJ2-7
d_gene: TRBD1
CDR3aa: CASRNRGRAYEQYF
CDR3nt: TGTGCCAGCAGAAACAGGGGGCGCGCATACGAGCAGTACTTC

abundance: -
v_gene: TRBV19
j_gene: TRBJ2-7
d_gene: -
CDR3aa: CASSLTGSYEQYF
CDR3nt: TGTGCCAGTAGTTTGACAGGTTCCTACGAGCAGTACTTC

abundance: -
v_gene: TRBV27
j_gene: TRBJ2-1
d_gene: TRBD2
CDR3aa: CASSLFWSGSSYNEQFF
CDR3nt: TGTGCCAGCAGTTTATTTTGGAGCGGGAGCTCCTACAATGAGCAGTTCTTC

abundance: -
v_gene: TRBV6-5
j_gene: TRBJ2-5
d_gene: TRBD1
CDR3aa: CASSYRGDRETQYF
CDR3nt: TGTGCCAGCAGTTACAGGGGGGACAGGGAGACCCAGTACTTC

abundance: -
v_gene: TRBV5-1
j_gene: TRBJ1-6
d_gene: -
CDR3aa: CASSSDGQFRNSPLHF
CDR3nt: TGCGCCAGCAGCTCGGACGGACAGTTCCGTAATTCACCCCTCCACTTT